This note documents a single TCR beta chain sequence. This clone has only a few counts. Its antigen specificity is not known. No quality values exist for individual bases; no much larger clone is one base distant. The source of the sample is a study of beta chain features in type 1 diabetes (dated by TCRdb to 2016 to 2018). Turning to the overall study: Mean age, gender distribution, total cell number and subset yield did not differ between patients and healthy donors. A total of 100 million to 110 million sorted cells were examined across all samples, and a strong correlation was observed between cell number per subset and RNA yield. The study compared TCRB repertoires of sorted circulating CD4+ T cell subsets between recently diagnosed type 1 diabetes patients and matched healthy donors. Regulatory and stem cell-like memory subsets were isolated from only 8 patients and about 8 healthy donors, whereas naive and central memory subsets came from all 30 or so donors.

From the cysteine through the phenylalanine, the CDR3 covers 13 amino acids. The only DNA kept is the CDR3, 39 bases in frame from the first base. The germline V gene gives CDR1 as MDHEN and CDR2 as SYDVKM. The junction carries 11 bases between V and J, which are trimmed by 4 bases and 7 bases respectively. The entire isolated RNA was reverse transcribed using the High Capacity cDNA Reverse Transcription Kit, and thus expressed TCRB transcripts were sequenced. Deep immunoSEQ sequencing was applied to naive, central memory and regulatory T cell samples, giving an average of roughly 3.6 million total reads per sample. After sorted cells were lysed in RLT buffer, RNA was extracted with DNase-treated RNeasy Micro or Mini kits, with the choice depending on cell number. Each cell subset was processed on its own to prevent cross-contamination, while patient and healthy donor samples were processed together. The immunoSEQ multiplex PCR was used to amplify TCRB sequences from cDNA, generating 87-bp fragments that spanned the CDR3 region. Sequencing of the amplicons was done on the Illumina HiSeq platform. The original methods were these. PCR bias was computationally corrected using synthetic template baselines, reads within Hamming distance 2 were collapsed, and singletons that could not be merged were discarded. By aligning reads against IMGT, V, D and J genes, CDR3 length, and insertions or deletions at six rearrangement sites were assigned. Within each subset, clonotype counts were normalized to the number of sorted cells before true diversity and Gini coefficients were calculated with the tcR R package. The overlap coefficient, calculated on TCRB nucleotide sequences, was used to quantify repertoire sharing. As stored in TCRdb, this immuneACCESS dataset retains in-frame rearrangements with V and J assigned. A fraction of the clones does not appear; measured against another copy, unresolved V genes explain less than half of the discrepancy, and the remainder lacks a known reason. V, J and clone size derive from that table, while D and trimming were established from the DNA sequence. The sample table lists 200,000 to 250,000 clones, about a tenth of them with a count of one. The top ten clonotypes cover over 1% of the sample.

Study-level results and caveats: Type 1 diabetes patients showed a moderate but significant shortening of TCRB CDR3 length in all four CD4+ subsets. Shorter templates might have been favored by PCR, but patient and control samples were amplified and corrected together, so both groups would have been affected equally by any skew. Because cDNA was sequenced instead of genomic DNA, highly expressing activated cells could be over-represented, though the groups showed no difference in activation or CD3 levels. Fewer insertions and more nucleotide deletions at VDJ recombination sites were observed in patients with type 1 diabetes, implying thymic rearrangement abnormalities. Naive, central memory and regulatory TCRB repertoires appeared more similar among patients than among healthy donors. HLA sub-analyses involved small numbers of individuals, so any influence of HLA type on TCRB rearrangement remained unresolved.

Each donor gave one peripheral blood draw, averaging roughly 120 mL, which was collected into heparinised tubes. Naive, central memory, regulatory and stem cell-like memory CD4+ T cells were sorted on a BD FACSAria II using a panel including CD45RO, CCR7, CD25, CD127, CD95 and CD27. Purity was above 95% for every sorted population. PBMCs were isolated right away by Lymphoprep density gradient centrifugation and were stained directly, without culture. So that batch effects would be minimized, each experiment stained and sorted samples in pairs, pairing one healthy donor with one patient. What was sequenced was central memory CD4+ T cells from blood. The receptor chain draws on TRBV28 and TRBJ2-1; the D segment cannot be called with confidence. The sequence came from a man aged 18 to 30 in good health. This receptor has the CDR3 CASSSGSTNEQFF. The nucleotides are TGTGCCAGCAGTTCGGGTTCCACGAATGAGCAGTTCTTC.